The source of this T cell receptor beta chain is a study of T cells in Graves' hyperthyroidism and ophthalmopathy. Amplification of TCR beta CDR3 regions used RNA as the template. The HTBI primer set drove a first-round RT-PCR of the TCR CDR3. TCRdb reanalysed the multiplex PCR reads using MiXCR and keeps one entry per CDR3 protein. The repertoire holds about 52,000 distinct CDR3 sequences, with less than 50% as singletons. Reasons for excluding patients were uncontrolled infection, other autoimmune disease, pregnancy or lactation. The diagnoses drew upon clinical symptoms, serum thyroxine and TRAb, thyroid ultrasound and orbital computed tomography. Study-wide findings and caveats: Most clonotypes expanded in the thyroid (above 0.001) were also present in blood.

This clonotype was recorded at least ten times. As yet, its antigen is unknown. The J segment lost 7 bases and the V segment lost 8 bases, leaving 9 bases of the junction unmatched. Germline CDR1 is DFQATT and CDR2 is SNEGSKA (reference sequence). The CDR3 totals 12 residues. The chain uses TRBV20-1 and TRBJ2-7; 9 bases are a match to TRBD2. Sequences were obtained from blood. This sequence originates from a woman in her forties or fifties with Graves' ophthalmopathy. Written as DNA, the CDR3 is TGCAGTCTTTCTAGCGGGACGGAAGAGCAGTACTTC. Translated: CSLSSGTEEQYF.